Each of the 24 T cell receptor beta chains below was sequenced from the same sample in a study of response to subunit inactivated influenza vaccine. TCRdb reanalysed the RT-PCR reads using MiXCR and keeps one entry per CDR3 protein. The sample consists of under 750,000 distinct CDR3 sequences, about 10% of them appearing once. The material sequenced was PBMCs from blood, taken on the day of vaccination. The source of these receptors is a man over 45 who received an inactivated influenza vaccine.

The chain uses TRBV20-1 and TRBJ1-1; D gene uncertain. Trimming pared 5 bases from V and 1 base from J, leaving 11 bases between. Germline V CDR1 and CDR2: DFQATT, SNEGSKA (reference sequence). CDR3 length equals 13 residues. CDR3 DNA: TGCAGTGCTTGGTGGACGCGGAACACTGAAGCTTTCTTT. This encodes CSAWWTRNTEAFF.

The chain uses TRBV10-3 and TRBJ2-2; no definite D call. CDR1 and CDR2 from the germline V gene are ENHRY and SYGVKD. V lost 1 base to trimming and J lost 3 bases, with 6 bases between them. The CDR3 runs to 14 residues. CDR3 protein: CAISEFGDTGELFF. CDR3 sequence (DNA): TGTGCCATCAGTGAGTTCGGAGACACCGGGGAGCTGTTTTTT.

This clonotype came up a few times. This chain joins TRBV6-1 and TRBJ2-7; maybe TRBD1 (6 bases). The germline CDR1 and CDR2 sequences are MNHNS and SASEGT. The CDR3 is 14 amino acids. V was trimmed by 5 bases and J by 2 bases, leaving 13 bases between them. The CDR3 loop reads CASSKTGLAYEQYF. CDR3 nucleotides: TGTGCCAGCAGTAAAACAGGGCTTGCCTACGAGCAGTACTTC.

This clonotype was detected a few times. The chain employs TRBV7-9 and TRBJ1-1, with D unresolved. Trimming left V 3 bases short and J 0 bases short, with 14 bases between. Germline-derived CDR1 and CDR2 are SEHNR and FQNEAQ (reference sequence). The CDR3 is 16 residues long. DNA of the CDR3: TGTGCCAGCAGCTTGAGGGTGGGGAACATGAACACTGAAGCTTTCTTT. This gives the protein CASSLRVGNMNTEAFF.

The sample holds a few counts of this clonotype. The chain carries TRBV11-3 and TRBJ2-3, with D tentatively TRBD2 (5 bases). The V end lost 1 base, the J end lost 1 base, and 15 bases lay between the germline ends. CDR3 length: 17 amino acids. The germline gives CDR1 SGHNT, CDR2 YENEEA. The CDR3 nucleotides are TGTGCCAGCAGCTTAGGTTTGGTGAGCGGTGGCACAGATACGCAGTATTTT. It yields the protein CASSLGLVSGGTDTQYF.

V and J are TRBV5-1 and TRBJ2-1; 9 bases agree with TRBD1. V lost 7 bases to trimming and J lost 7 bases; unmatched junction nucleotides: 15. From germline, CDR1 is SGHRS and CDR2 YFSETQ. The CDR3 loop spans 16 amino acids. The DNA for the CDR3 is TGCGCCAGCGTCCCGTTTCCCGGGACAGGGAATAATGAGCAGTTCTTC. Translation: CASVPFPGTGNNEQFF. Combining the CDR3 with reference TRBV5-1 and TRBJ2-1 gives the whole variable domain KAGVTQTPRYLIKTRGQQVTLSCSPISGHRSVSWYQQTPGQGLQFLFEYFSETQRNKGNFPGRFSGRQFSNSRSEMNVSTLELGDSALYLCASVPFPGTGNNEQFFGPGTRLTVL.

V gene TRBV7-9 combines with J gene TRBJ1-4, with TRBD1 matching 9 bases. CDR3 size: 16 residues. Germline V lookup: CDR1 SEHNR, CDR2 FQNEAQ (reference sequence). V shed 5 bases, J shed 7 bases, and the junction held 11 bases outside the gene matches. CDR3 nucleotides: TGTGCCAGCAGCGAGACCGGACAGGGGTTGAGTGAAAAACTGTTTTTT. Its translation is CASSETGQGLSEKLFF. Looking up the rest from reference TRBV7-9 and TRBJ1-4 gives the full variable domain: DTGVSQNPRHKITKRGQNVTFRCDPISEHNRLYWYRQTLGQGPEFLTYFQNEAQLEKSRLLSDRFSAERPKGSFSTLEIQRTEQGDSAMYLCASSETGQGLSEKLFFGSGTQLSVL.

This clonotype has only a few counts. This chain joins TRBV12-3 or TRBV12-4 and TRBJ2-5; possible D gene TRBD1, 6 bases. The V end was cut by 4 bases, the J end by 5 bases, with 11 bases between. The CDR3 runs 13 residues. The CDR3 nucleotides read TGTGCCAGCAGTTCTACAACAGGGGAGACCCAGTACTTC. This translates into CASSSTTGETQYF.

This clonotype was detected only a few times. This rearrangement joins TRBV7-2 to TRBJ2-2; the match to TRBD1 covers 7 bases. This CDR3 is built from 16 residues. V shed 5 bases and J 2 bases; nucleotides not matched to a gene: 8. Germline loops: CDR1 SGHTA, CDR2 FQGNSA. CDR3 in amino acids: CASSTRTGFNTGELFF. The CDR3 DNA is TGTGCCAGCAGCACCAGGACAGGATTTAACACCGGGGAGCTGTTTTTT.

This clonotype was seen more than once but under ten times. This sequence joins TRBV7-2 and TRBJ2-1; D tentatively fits TRBD1 or TRBD2 (5 bases each). This CDR3 region has 16 residues. Germline V gene data show CDR1 as SGHTA and CDR2 as FQGNSA. V dropped 4 bases and J dropped 9 bases, with 22 bases sitting between them. The CDR3 coding sequence is TGTGCCAGCAGCTCGCCGGCCGATTGGGGGACCCTTGAGCAGTTCTTC. Translating gives CASSSPADWGTLEQFF.

The table lists this clonotype with a few counts. The chain uses TRBV7-8 and TRBJ2-1; TRBD1 aligns across 11 bases. V shed 2 bases, J shed 0 bases, and the junction held 12 bases outside the gene matches. Germline-derived CDR1 and CDR2 are SGHVS and FQNEAQ. This CDR3 is built from 20 residues. The DNA of the CDR3 is TGTGCCAGCAGCTTACCGGAGGGGGACAGGGGGTTATCCTCCTACAATGAGCAGTTCTTC. Translating gives CASSLPEGDRGLSSYNEQFF.

This clonotype was picked up a small number of times. The chain is built from TRBV5-1 and TRBJ2-3; D gene unclear. CDR1 is SGHRS, CDR2 YFSETQ, per germline. The CDR3 is made up of 13 amino acids. The V gene lost 0 bases and the J gene lost 7 bases, with 9 bases spanning the gap. For the CDR3, the DNA is TGCGCCAGCAGCTTGGCCCGGGCGAATACGCAGTATTTT. It yields the protein CASSLARANTQYF.

This chain joins TRBV6-1 and TRBJ1-3, with D unresolved. The CDR3 runs to 18 residues. The germline CDR1 and CDR2 sequences are MNHNS and SASEGT. V lost 6 bases to trimming and J lost 0 bases, with 21 bases between them. The CDR3 nucleotides are TGTGCCAGCAGCTCTGCCCACTTGACAAGCAGCTCTGGAAACACCATATATTTT. Protein sequence: CASSSAHLTSSSGNTIYF.

This clonotype appeared a few times. The chain couples TRBV6-2 or TRBV6-3 to TRBJ2-3; 8 nucleotides line up with TRBD1. This CDR3 region has 16 residues. V lost 7 bases to trimming and J lost 5 bases; unmatched junction nucleotides: 14. Per the germline V gene, CDR1 is MNHEY and CDR2 is SVGEGT. The DNA of the CDR3 is TGTGCCAGCACCCAGCCTCGACAGGGGCTGGGAGATACGCAGTATTTT. Protein: CASTQPRQGLGDTQYF.

The rearrangement uses TRBV5-4 and TRBJ2-2, with 10 bases fitting TRBD1. Germline loops: CDR1 SGHNT, CDR2 YYREEE (reference sequence). After removal of 5 bases from V and 4 bases from J, the junction contained 11 bases not matched to a gene. The CDR3 length is 17 residues. CDR3 loop: CASRLQGTGVITGELFF. The DNA of the CDR3 is TGTGCCAGCAGGCTTCAGGGGACAGGGGTTATCACCGGGGAGCTGTTTTTT.

This clonotype has only a few counts. The DNA for the CDR3 is TGCGCCAGCAGCCCGACCCCCACAAAAGCAGAGCAGTTCTTC. Translating it yields CASSPTPTKAEQFF. J is TRBJ2-1 and V is TRBV4-3; D is undetermined. CDR1 and CDR2 (germline): LGHNA, YSLEER. Trimming stripped 4 bases from V and 10 bases from J, with 17 bases between. The CDR3 is made up of 14 amino acids.

This clonotype was recorded a few times. The chain couples TRBV14 to TRBJ2-1; no clear D. CDR3 length equals 16 residues. Germline-derived CDR1 and CDR2 are SGHDN and FVKESK. The ends were cut back, 2 bases at V and 6 bases at J, with 17 bases in the middle. The DNA for the CDR3 is TGTGCCAGCAGCCAACTTACCTCACGAAATAGCAATGAGCAGTTCTTC. Translated: CASSQLTSRNSNEQFF.

This clonotype was picked up a small number of times. This sequence joins TRBV10-3 and TRBJ1-3, with 11 bases identical to TRBD1. V lost 0 bases to trimming and J lost 0 bases; unmatched junction nucleotides: 1. CDR1 ENHRY and CDR2 SYGVKD come from the germline V gene. The CDR3 loop spans 17 amino acids. CDR3 in amino acids: CAISESGQGVSGNTIYF. CDR3 nucleotides: TGTGCCATCAGTGAGTCGGGACAGGGGGTCTCTGGAAACACCATATATTTT.

V usage is TRBV5-1 and J usage is TRBJ2-3, with a possible D match to TRBD2 (5 bases). CDR1 and CDR2 from the germline V gene are SGHRS and YFSETQ. The V end was cut by 3 bases, the J end by 6 bases, with 17 bases between. This CDR3 contains 15 residues. CDR3: CASSSPGKYDDTQYF. CDR3 coding DNA: TGCGCCAGCAGCTCCCCGGGGAAATATGACGATACGCAGTATTTT.

The chain carries TRBV3-1 and TRBJ2-5; no clear D gene. From germline, CDR1 is LGHDT and CDR2 YNNKEL (reference sequence). The CDR3 has 13 amino acids. Deletions cut 4 bases from V and 8 bases from J, with 14 bases between. The CDR3 DNA reads TGTGCCAGCAGCCCGACCTACCCGCGAACCCAGTACTTC. It translates to CASSPTYPRTQYF.

This clonotype has just a few counts. The rearrangement links TRBV7-9 to TRBJ2-1, with D possibly matching TRBD1 (5 bases). Germline CDR1 is SEHNR and CDR2 is FQNEAQ (reference sequence). The length of the CDR3 is 13 residues. V was pared by 5 bases and J by 8 bases, with 13 bases between. Written as DNA, the CDR3 is TGTGCCAGCAGCCAACCAGGGAACCATGAGCAGTTCTTC. It yields the protein CASSQPGNHEQFF. Full variable domain (rest looked up from reference TRBV7-9 and TRBJ2-1): DTGVSQNPRHKITKRGQNVTFRCDPISEHNRLYWYRQTLGQGPEFLTYFQNEAQLEKSRLLSDRFSAERPKGSFSTLEIQRTEQGDSAMYLCASSQPGNHEQFFGPGTRLTVL.

The CDR3 sequence is CSCGGTNQPQHF. The DNA for the CDR3 is TGCAGTTGCGGCGGGACAAATCAGCCCCAGCATTTT. The chain joins TRBV20-1 to TRBJ1-5, with TRBD1 as a possible D gene (6 bases). The V end was cut by 8 bases, the J end by 4 bases, with 12 bases between. Germline V gives CDR1 DFQATT, CDR2 SNEGSKA (reference sequence). The CDR3 has 12 amino acids.

This clonotype has more than one count but fewer than ten. The chain has TRBV6-5 and TRBJ2-3; maybe TRBD2 (6 bases). This CDR3 has 15 residues. Germline V gives CDR1 MNHEY, CDR2 SVGAGI. Trimming stripped 4 bases from V and 0 bases from J, with 11 bases between. CDR3 coding DNA: TGTGCCAGCAGTTTCTTAGCGGCTAGCACAGATACGCAGTATTTT. Translating gives CASSFLAASTDTQYF.

This chain joins TRBV20-1 and TRBJ2-5; weak D call: TRBD2 (6 bases). This CDR3 contains 15 residues. Germline values: CDR1 DFQATT, CDR2 SNEGSKA (reference sequence). Trimming took 4 bases from V and 2 from J, leaving 17 bases between them. The chain's CDR3 is CSATASSGRQETQYF. As DNA, the CDR3 is TGCAGTGCTACCGCCAGTAGCGGTCGACAAGAGACCCAGTACTTC.